One and the same sample provided the 30 T cell receptor beta chains below, sequenced in a study of shared clonotypes between healthy human individuals. Libraries were prepared by immunoSEQ multiplex PCR; TCRdb keeps only in-frame clonotypes and omits some of them. Among millions of clones listed, just over 90% were seen once. The source material was naive CD4+ T cells from PBMCs. Subset here: CD45RA+ positively selected. The receptors shown here come from a man in his late teens or twenties in good health. Some clones in this sample may be carry-over from other donors' samples.

This clone was picked up one time. The chain carries TRBV7-8 and TRBJ1-4; TRBD1 matches at 10 bases. This CDR3 region has 15 residues. Losses at the gene ends were 2 bases for V and 9 bases for J; bases not matched to a gene: 6. Germline CDR1 SGHVS, CDR2 FQNEAQ. As DNA, the CDR3 is TGTGCCAGCAGCTTAAGGGGACAGGGGACGCAAAAACTGTTTTTT. Protein: CASSLRGQGTQKLFF. Together with reference TRBV7-8 and TRBJ1-4, the CDR3 gives the full variable domain: GAGVSQSPRYKVAKRGQDVALRCDPISGHVSLFWYQQALGQGPEFLTYFQNEAQLDKSGLPSDRFFAERPEGSVSTLKIQRTQQEDSAVYLCASSLRGQGTQKLFFGSGTQLSVL.

The rearrangement uses TRBV5-1 and TRBJ2-1; 11 nucleotides agree with TRBD2. The V segment lost 0 bases and the J segment 7 bases; nucleotides outside the gene matches: 9. The CDR3 has 17 amino acids. The germline CDR1 and CDR2 sequences are SGHRS and YFSETQ. The CDR3 loop reads CASSLAPRLAGGNEQFF. The CDR3 DNA reads as TGCGCCAGCAGCTTGGCCCCTCGGCTAGCGGGAGGTAATGAGCAGTTCTTC.

In DNA, the CDR3 is TGCGCCAGCAGCTCTCGACTCGGGACTAGCGCTACCTACGAGCAGTACTTC. This gives the protein CASSSRLGTSATYEQYF. The rearrangement joins TRBV4-1 to TRBJ2-7; 10 nucleotides align to TRBD2. The CDR3 is made up of 17 amino acids. After removal of 5 bases from V and 2 bases from J, the junction contained 12 bases not matched to a gene. The germline V gene has CDR1 MGHRA and CDR2 YSYEKL.

The CDR3: CASSPGHYSNQPQHF. CDR3 bases: TGTGCCAGCTCCCCGGGACATTATAGCAATCAGCCCCAGCATTTT. The rearrangement links TRBV28 to TRBJ1-5, with a possible D match to TRBD1 (6 bases). V shed 8 bases and J shed 0 bases, with 14 bases lying between them. Germline-derived CDR1 and CDR2 are MDHEN and SYDVKM. The CDR3 loop spans 15 amino acids.

This rearrangement joins TRBV29-1 to TRBJ2-5, with D possibly matching TRBD2 (6 bases). V lost 3 bases, J lost 5 bases, and 22 bases lay in between. This CDR3 contains 16 residues. Germline-derived CDR1 and CDR2 are SQVTM and ANQGSEA. The CDR3 loop is CSVEGRRGPGGETQYF. The CDR3 nucleotides are TGCAGCGTTGAGGGCCGGAGGGGCCCAGGAGGGGAGACCCAGTACTTC.

The chain couples TRBV28 to TRBJ2-5; D remains ambiguous. Germline V gives CDR1 MDHEN, CDR2 SYDVKM. Trimming removed 5 bases at V and 4 bases at J, with 17 bases between. The CDR3 is 15 residues long. DNA of the CDR3: TGTGCCAGCAGTCACGAACCCGTGTCGGGAGAGACCCAGTACTTC. Encoded protein: CASSHEPVSGETQYF.

The V and J genes are TRBV5-1 and TRBJ2-3; 13 positions match TRBD2. With 4 bases clipped from V and 6 bases from J, the junction kept 5 bases outside the gene matches. The CDR3 has 15 residues. The germline V gene has CDR1 SGHRS and CDR2 YFSETQ. The DNA for the CDR3 is TGCGCCAGCAGCGAGACTAGCGGGGGGCCGGATACGCAGTATTTT. As protein: CASSETSGGPDTQYF.

V usage is TRBV6-6 and J usage is TRBJ2-3; the match to TRBD2 covers 8 bases. Germline-derived CDR1 and CDR2 are MNHNY and SVGAGI (reference sequence). The CDR3 totals 14 residues. Trimming removed 5 bases from V and 9 bases from J; junction bases left unmatched: 10. This CDR3 reads CASSGGLDGRTQYF. Written as DNA, the CDR3 is TGTGCCAGCAGTGGGGGACTAGACGGTAGGACGCAGTATTTT.

This chain connects TRBV12-5 to TRBJ2-3; no clear D gene. V lost 7 bases, J lost 6 bases, and 11 bases lay in between. The CDR3 spans 12 residues. CDR1 and CDR2 from the germline V gene are LGHNT and FRNRAP. In DNA, the CDR3 is TGTGCTAGTGCCCAGATGGTCGATACGCAGTATTTT. It translates to CASAQMVDTQYF.

This clone was detected only once. In DNA form, the CDR3 reads TGTGCCTCGAGCAGGGGGCAAGACGGGACCCAGTACTTC. This encodes CASSRGQDGTQYF. The chain is built from TRBV6-6 and TRBJ2-5; 8 positions agree with TRBD1. This CDR3 region has 13 residues. Germline assignment: CDR1 MNHNY and CDR2 SVGAGI (reference sequence). V lost 11 bases and J lost 7; bases outside the gene matches: 12.

V gene TRBV19 combines with J gene TRBJ2-3; TRBD2 agrees at 13 bases. From germline, CDR1 is LNHDA and CDR2 SQIVND (reference sequence). J was trimmed by 7 bases and V by 6 bases; bases with no gene match: 13. The CDR3 runs to 17 residues. The CDR3 is CASSPDPGLAGWYTQYF. CDR3 bases: TGTGCCAGTAGCCCCGATCCGGGACTAGCGGGATGGTATACGCAGTATTTT.

The gene calls are TRBV7-3 and TRBJ2-5; the D call may be TRBD1 or TRBD2 (5 bases each). With 5 bases removed from V and 5 bases from J, the gap between germline ends came to 18 bases. CDR3 length: 15 amino acids. Germline assignment: CDR1 SGHTA and CDR2 FQGTGA. The CDR3 region is CASSPRGYPRETQYF. The CDR3 DNA reads TGTGCCAGCAGCCCTCGGGGCTACCCAAGGGAGACCCAGTACTTC.

The CDR3 sequence: CASSLERVGSGNTIYF. The CDR3 region has the DNA TGCGCCAGCAGCTTGGAGCGGGTAGGCTCTGGAAACACCATATATTTT. The V and J genes are TRBV5-1 and TRBJ1-3, with unresolved D. CDR3 size: 16 residues. Germline V gene data show CDR1 as SGHRS and CDR2 as YFSETQ. V was trimmed by 0 bases and J by 0 bases, leaving 10 bases between them.

The J gene is TRBJ2-7, the V gene TRBV28; unclear D gene. The CDR3 totals 13 residues. CDR1 and CDR2 from the germline V gene are MDHEN and SYDVKM. The ends were cut back, 6 bases at V and 7 bases at J, with 16 bases in the middle. CDR3 sequence (DNA): TGTGCCAGCAGAGAAGGTGGATCGCGGGAGCAGTACTTC. It translates to CASREGGSREQYF. Supplemented by reference TRBV28 and TRBJ2-7, the full variable domain reads DVKVTQSSRYLVKRTGEKVFLECVQDMDHENMFWYRQDPGLGLRLIYFSYDVKMKEKGDIPEGYSVSREKKERFSLILESASTNQTSMYLCASREGGSREQYFGPGTRLTVT.

This chain links TRBV4-2 with TRBJ1-2; a weak D match, TRBD1 (5 bases). From germline, CDR1 is LGHNA and CDR2 YNFKEQ. With 1 base removed from V and 6 bases from J, the gap between germline ends came to 15 bases. This CDR3 is built from 15 residues. CDR3 sequence (DNA): TGTGCCAGCAGCCAAGGGGTCAGGGATTTCAATGGCTACACCTTC. Translated, it gives CASSQGVRDFNGYTF.

The table lists this clone with a count of one. The rearrangement joins TRBV4-1 to TRBJ2-1, with D maybe TRBD2 (5 bases). V lost 3 bases to trimming and J lost 9 bases, with 15 bases between them. CDR1 MGHRA and CDR2 YSYEKL come from the germline V gene. CDR3 length: 14 residues. The DNA for the CDR3 is TGCGCCAGCAGCCAGACGTCCCTGCGGGCTGAGCAGTTCTTC. Amino acids: CASSQTSLRAEQFF.

This clone was recorded once. CDR3 loop: CASSLLGRGGETQYF. CDR3 sequence (DNA): TGCGCCAGCAGCCTCCTCGGGCGGGGCGGGGAGACCCAGTACTTC. The chain carries TRBV5-1 and TRBJ2-5; tentative D call: TRBD2 (6 bases). Between the trimmed V and J ends, which lost 4 bases and 5 bases, there was a span of 18 bases. Germline lookup yields CDR1 SGHRS and CDR2 YFSETQ. This CDR3 is built from 15 residues.

The V gene is TRBV10-3, the J gene TRBJ2-5, with D tentatively TRBD2 (5 bases). This CDR3 has 13 residues. Trimming shortened V by 6 bases and J by 5 bases, and 13 bases separated the two germline ends. Per germline, CDR1 ENHRY and CDR2 SYGVKD. CDR3 sequence (DNA): TGTGCCATCAGCGGGATGATTGGGGAGACCCAGTACTTC. Its protein product is CAISGMIGETQYF.

As regards this clone: Other DNA sequences from this sample encode an identical CDR3 as well. The chain links TRBV6-5 to TRBJ1-1, with a weak D call TRBD1 (5 bases). CDR3 size: 15 residues. V lost 2 bases, J lost 5 bases, and 15 bases lay in between. CDR1 is MNHEY, CDR2 SVGAGI, per germline. CDR3 DNA: TGTGCCAGCAGTTACGGCGGGGGGGTCGGGACTGAAGCTTTCTTT. Its translation is CASSYGGGVGTEAFF.

V usage is TRBV6-6 and J usage is TRBJ1-4, with D hard to call. CDR3 length: 14 residues. V gave up 4 bases and J gave up 3 bases, with 9 bases separating them. Germline assignment: CDR1 MNHNY and CDR2 SVGAGI (reference sequence). CDR3 amino acids: CASSSLRPNEKLFF. CDR3 DNA sequence: TGTGCCAGCAGTTCATTGAGGCCTAATGAAAAACTGTTTTTT.

The chain joins TRBV5-1 to TRBJ2-5; 8 nucleotides align to TRBD1. Germline trimming cut 4 bases from V and 2 bases from J; bases unmatched to any gene: 10. Germline loops: CDR1 SGHRS, CDR2 YFSETQ. This CDR3 spans 16 amino acids. The CDR3, as DNA: TGCGCCAGCAGCCGTGGACAGGGAGAACCACAAGAGACCCAGTACTTC. Amino acid sequence: CASSRGQGEPQETQYF.

The V and J genes are TRBV29-1 and TRBJ2-1; tentatively, D is TRBD1 or TRBD2 (6 bases each). Germline CDR1 and CDR2: SQVTM and ANQGSEA. The CDR3 has 13 residues. V was pared by 6 bases and J by 2 bases, with 11 bases between. CDR3 loop: CSVKGGPYNEQFF. The CDR3 DNA reads TGCAGCGTAAAGGGGGGTCCCTACAATGAGCAGTTCTTC.

V gene TRBV5-1 combines with J gene TRBJ2-4; D tentatively reads TRBD1 or TRBD2 (5 bases each). Trimming cost V 4 bases and J 9 bases, with 14 bases left between them. The length of the CDR3 is 13 residues. The germline gives CDR1 SGHRS, CDR2 YFSETQ. CDR3 amino acids: CASSLRGSSIQYF. The CDR3 nucleotides read TGCGCCAGCAGCCTGAGGGGCAGCAGCATTCAGTACTTC.

This clone has just one count. Additional DNA sequences in this sample encode the identical CDR3. The chain carries TRBV7-3 and TRBJ2-1; 14 positions match TRBD2. The CDR3 contains 15 residues. In germline, CDR1 is SGHTA, CDR2 FQGTGA. V was clipped by 2 bases and J by 8 bases; unmatched bases: 2. CDR3 sequence: CASSLGTSGSYEQFF. The CDR3 bases are TGTGCCAGCAGCTTAGGGACTAGCGGGAGTTATGAGCAGTTCTTC.

The rearrangement joins TRBV5-1 to TRBJ1-1; 9 bases line up with TRBD1. The ends lost 4 bases at V and 6 bases at J; junction bases unmatched: 10. The germline CDR1 and CDR2 sequences are SGHRS and YFSETQ. This CDR3 is 15 amino acids long. The CDR3 DNA sequence: TGCGCCAGCAGCACCCGGGACAGGGTAGGATCTGAAGCTTTCTTT. It codes for CASSTRDRVGSEAFF.

The gene calls are TRBV5-1 and TRBJ1-4, with unresolved D. The CDR3 runs 15 residues. With 4 bases removed from V and 8 bases from J, the gap between germline ends came to 18 bases. Germline CDR1 is SGHRS and CDR2 is YFSETQ. CDR3 coding DNA: TGCGCCAGCAGCCTCGTCAGTGAGGGTGGGGAAAAACTGTTTTTT. It yields the protein CASSLVSEGGEKLFF.

This sequence joins TRBV6-5 and TRBJ1-4; the match to TRBD1 covers 8 bases. J lost 6 bases, V lost 6 bases, and 6 bases had no gene match. The germline V gene has CDR1 MNHEY and CDR2 SVGAGI. The CDR3 loop spans 14 amino acids. The CDR3 bases are TGTGCCAGCAGGGACAGACAGGGGCATGAAAAACTGTTTTTT. As protein: CASRDRQGHEKLFF.

J is TRBJ1-2 and V is TRBV4-3; 8 bases fit TRBD1. V gave up 0 bases and J gave up 4 bases; unmatched junction bases: 4. CDR1 is LGHNA and CDR2 is YSLEER in the germline V gene. This CDR3 has 15 residues. This CDR3 is CASSQEDRVAYGYTF. CDR3 in DNA: TGCGCCAGCAGCCAAGAGGACAGGGTGGCCTATGGCTACACCTTC.

This chain's CDR3 is CASSLDRQWEQYF. Written as DNA, the CDR3 is TGTGCCAGCAGCTTAGACCGGCAGTGGGAGCAGTACTTC. The V gene is TRBV7-9, the J gene TRBJ2-7; D gene unclear. Trimming removed 1 base from V and 7 bases from J, with 11 bases in between. The length of the CDR3 is 13 residues. Germline V gene lookup returns CDR1 SEHNR and CDR2 FQNEAQ (reference sequence).

The rearrangement uses TRBV9 and TRBJ2-1, with D possibly being TRBD2 (5 bases). Germline values: CDR1 SGDLS, CDR2 YYNGEE. This CDR3 is 14 amino acids long. V dropped 6 bases and J dropped 7 bases, with 17 bases sitting between them. In DNA, the CDR3 is TGTGCCAGCACGACTACGGCTCTAGCAAATGAGCAGTTCTTC. This encodes CASTTTALANEQFF.